Below are 9 T cell receptor beta chains sequenced from a single sample in a study of OX40 agonist ivuxolimab in advanced cancers. TCRdb's copy holds only in-frame clones and misses some; the assay was immunoSEQ multiplex PCR. The table has tens of thousands of clones, 75% to 95% seen once. The sequences come from CD4+ or CD8+ T cells sorted from blood, collected in a trial of the OX40 agonist ivuxolimab. These receptors were obtained from an adult with an advanced solid tumor such as melanoma, head and neck, liver or kidney cancer.

This sequence joins TRBV5-5 and TRBJ1-3; possibly TRBD1 for D (5 bases). The CDR3 loop spans 16 amino acids. Between the trimmed V and J ends, which lost 0 bases and 0 bases, there was a span of 10 bases. The germline gives CDR1 SGHKS, CDR2 YYEKEE (reference sequence). The CDR3 bases are TGTGCCAGCAGCTTGGATCCCGGGGGCTCTGGAAACACCATATATTTT. As protein: CASSLDPGGSGNTIYF.

The V gene is TRBV29-1, the J gene TRBJ1-2; D is possibly TRBD1 (5 bases). There are 11 residues in the CDR3. V was trimmed by 6 bases and J by 4 bases, leaving 9 bases between them. Germline CDR1 is SQVTM and CDR2 is ANQGSEA. The CDR3 here is CSVGETYGYTF. The CDR3 region has the DNA TGCAGCGTGGGGGAAACCTATGGCTACACCTTC.

The CDR3 protein is CASSLWTGGNTEAFF. The CDR3 DNA follows: TGCGCCAGCAGCTTGTGGACAGGGGGGAACACTGAAGCTTTCTTT. The chain links TRBV5-1 to TRBJ1-1, with TRBD1 matching 10 bases. V was pared by 1 base and J by 1 base, with 1 base of the junction left unmatched. There are 15 residues in the CDR3. The germline V gene has CDR1 SGHRS and CDR2 YFSETQ.

The table lists this clone with a few counts. The chain employs TRBV11-2 and TRBJ2-5; D gene uncertain. Trimming removed 5 bases at V and 7 bases at J, with 17 bases between. This CDR3 has 14 amino acids. Per the germline V gene, CDR1 is SGHAT and CDR2 is FQNNGV. Here the CDR3 DNA reads TGTGCCAGCAGCGCCGCGACTTCTCCGGGGACCCAGTACTTC. Protein: CASSAATSPGTQYF. The whole variable domain, filled in from reference TRBV11-2 and TRBJ2-5, reads EAGVAQSPRYKIIEKRQSVAFWCNPISGHATLYWYQQILGQGPKLLIQFQNNGVVDDSQLPKDRFSAERLKGVDSTLKIQPAKLEDSAVYLCASSAATSPGTQYFGPGTRLLVL.

This sequence joins TRBV11-2 and TRBJ2-5, with TRBD2 matching 11 bases. TRBJ2-7 matches the DNA end more closely, so the J call is doubtful. This CDR3 region has 16 residues. Germline V gene sequence: CDR1 SGHAT, CDR2 FQNNGV. The CDR3 nucleotides read TGTGCCAGCAGCTTAGCTAGCGGGAGGCCCTCCTACGAGCAGTACTTC. This gives the protein CASSLASGRPSYEQYF.

The chain recombines TRBV7-9 with TRBJ2-1, with 12 bases matching TRBD2. The trim removed 5 bases at V and 9 bases at J, leaving 11 bases unmatched. The CDR3 loop spans 16 amino acids. The germline gives CDR1 SEHNR, CDR2 FQNEAQ (reference sequence). The CDR3 region is CASSRLAGDSWGEQFF. DNA of the CDR3: TGTGCCAGCAGCCGACTAGCGGGGGACTCCTGGGGTGAGCAGTTCTTC.

The V call is TRBV4-1, the J call TRBJ2-7; D unresolved. This CDR3 is 15 amino acids long. V lost 1 base to trimming and J lost 0 bases, with 10 bases between them. Looked up from germline, CDR1 is MGHRA and CDR2 is YSYEKL. The CDR3, as DNA: TGCGCCAGCAGCCAAGGGCCCCCGAGCTCCTACGAGCAGTACTTC. This gives the protein CASSQGPPSSYEQYF.

This sequence joins TRBV19 and TRBJ2-1, with D perhaps matching TRBD2 (6 bases). The CDR3 runs to 11 residues. Germline lookup yields CDR1 LNHDA and CDR2 SQIVND (reference sequence). The V end lost 4 bases, the J end lost 11 bases, and 9 bases lay between the germline ends. CDR3 protein: CASSTGLQQFF. The CDR3 coding sequence is TGTGCCAGTAGTACTGGACTACAGCAGTTCTTC.

V and J are TRBV9 and TRBJ2-7; 7 nucleotides agree with TRBD1. This CDR3 region has 14 residues. Germline assignment: CDR1 SGDLS and CDR2 YYNGEE. V was pared by 4 bases and J by 4 bases, with 8 bases of the junction left unmatched. CDR3 loop: CASSPGQASYEQYF. The CDR3 DNA is TGTGCCAGCAGCCCAGGACAGGCTTCTTACGAGCAGTACTTC.